These 9 T cell receptor beta chains originate from one sample sequenced in a study of T cells in Graves' hyperthyroidism and ophthalmopathy. Amplification of TCR beta CDR3 regions was performed using RNA transcripts as template. The HTBI primer set served for first-round RT-PCR of the TCR CDR3. TCRdb redid the calling of the multiplex PCR reads with MiXCR, one entry per CDR3 protein. Seen here are around 380,000 distinct CDR3 sequences, roughly 13% observed once, and the top ten hold less than 25%. Sequencing was performed on blood. All receptors come from a man aged 25 to 40 with Graves' hyperthyroidism that later progressed to Graves' ophthalmopathy.

Ten or more counts support this clonotype. V and J are TRBV14 and TRBJ2-3, with D perhaps being TRBD1 or TRBD2 (6 bases each). Germline assignment: CDR1 SGHDN and CDR2 FVKESK. V was cut by 1 base and J by 3 bases, with 17 bases left in between. The CDR3 is 17 amino acids. The CDR3 loop is CASSQGGARPQTDTQYF. As DNA, the CDR3 is TGTGCCAGCAGCCAAGGGGGGGCGAGGCCACAGACAGATACGCAGTATTTT.

This clonotype has just a few counts. The rearrangement uses TRBV24-1 and TRBJ2-3; the D gene is possibly TRBD2 (5 bases). From germline, CDR1 is KGHDR and CDR2 SFDVKD. Trimming removed 2 bases from V and 1 base from J, with 6 bases in between. The length of the CDR3 is 14 residues. As DNA, the CDR3 is TGTGCCACCAGTGATTCCGGGGGCACAGATACGCAGTATTTT. Its protein is CATSDSGGTDTQYF.

This clonotype has at least ten counts. The chain recombines TRBV12-3 or TRBV12-4 with TRBJ1-5; TRBD1 is a possible D gene (6 bases). This CDR3 region has 16 residues. The germline V and J ends were trimmed by 5 bases and 0 bases, with 14 bases remaining between them. CDR3 nucleotide sequence: TGTGCCAGCAGTACCGGGACAAGATATAGCAATCAGCCCCAGCATTTT. Its translation is CASSTGTRYSNQPQHF.

This clonotype was observed at least ten times. The rearrangement uses TRBV11-2 and TRBJ1-2; D call uncertain. Per germline, CDR1 SGHAT and CDR2 FQNNGV. V lost 4 bases and J 8 bases, leaving 14 bases between the germline ends. The CDR3 totals 13 residues. CDR3 in amino acids: CASSSGALFGYTF. DNA for the CDR3: TGTGCCAGCAGCTCTGGAGCGCTCTTCGGCTACACCTTC.

This clonotype was seen repeatedly, ten times or more. The genes are TRBV5-5 and TRBJ1-2, with D hard to call. CDR1 SGHKS and CDR2 YYEKEE come from the germline V gene (reference sequence). The CDR3 runs to 12 residues. Trimming stripped 4 bases from V and 3 bases from J, with 7 bases between. CDR3 sequence reads: CASSKADYGYTF. The CDR3 DNA sequence: TGTGCCAGCAGCAAGGCGGACTATGGCTACACCTTC.

This clonotype has at least ten counts. The rearrangement uses TRBV11-3 and TRBJ2-1; the D call may be TRBD1 or TRBD2 (5 bases each). Trimming shortened V by 5 bases and J by 10 bases, and 15 bases separated the two germline ends. The CDR3 has 13 residues. Germline V gene lookup returns CDR1 SGHNT and CDR2 YENEEA. The DNA for the CDR3 is TGTGCCAGCAGCCCCACGGGGCCGGCGGAGCAGTTCTTC. Protein: CASSPTGPAEQFF.

In its sample, this clonotype was seen a few times. V and J are TRBV30 and TRBJ1-4; D not resolved. The ends were cut back, 0 bases at V and 13 bases at J, with 15 bases in the middle. The CDR3 covers 13 residues. Germline lookup yields CDR1 GTSNPN and CDR2 SVGIG (reference sequence). CDR3 sequence (DNA): TGTGCCTGGAGTGTACTTGAGTACTCCGTACTGTTTTTT. This encodes CAWSVLEYSVLFF.

At least ten counts were recorded for this clonotype. The J gene is TRBJ2-5, the V gene TRBV7-9; D perhaps matches TRBD1 (5 bases). V was shortened by 1 base and J by 2 bases, with 20 bases between the two germline ends. The CDR3 is 18 amino acids. CDR1 and CDR2 (germline): SEHNR, FQNEAQ (reference sequence). In DNA form, the CDR3 reads TGTGCCAGCAGCTTAGGGGGCATCCAAACCATAATACAAGAGACCCAGTACTTC. This translates into CASSLGGIQTIIQETQYF.

This chain connects TRBV4-1 to TRBJ2-7; D is perhaps TRBD1 or TRBD2 (5 bases each). The CDR3 length is 15 residues. Between the trimmed V and J ends, which lost 4 bases and 3 bases, there was a span of 16 bases. The germline gives CDR1 MGHRA, CDR2 YSYEKL. CDR3 sequence (DNA): TGCGCCAGCAGCCTCCAAATCGGGGCCGGCTACGAGCAGTACTTC. This translates into CASSLQIGAGYEQYF.